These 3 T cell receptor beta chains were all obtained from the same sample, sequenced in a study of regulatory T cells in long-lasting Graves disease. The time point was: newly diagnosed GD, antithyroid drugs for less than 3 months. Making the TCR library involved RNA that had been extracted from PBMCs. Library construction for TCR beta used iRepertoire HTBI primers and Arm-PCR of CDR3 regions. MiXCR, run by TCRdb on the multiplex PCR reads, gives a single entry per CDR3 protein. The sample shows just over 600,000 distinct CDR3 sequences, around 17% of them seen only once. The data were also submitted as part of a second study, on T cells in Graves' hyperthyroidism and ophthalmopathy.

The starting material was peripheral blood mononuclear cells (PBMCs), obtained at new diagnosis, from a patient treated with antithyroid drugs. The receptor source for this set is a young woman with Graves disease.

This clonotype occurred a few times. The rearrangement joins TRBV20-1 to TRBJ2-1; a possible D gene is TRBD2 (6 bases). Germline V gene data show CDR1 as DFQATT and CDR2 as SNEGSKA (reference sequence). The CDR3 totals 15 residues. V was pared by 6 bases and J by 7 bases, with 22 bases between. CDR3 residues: CSARRAGYNENEQFF. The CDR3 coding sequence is TGCAGTGCCCGTCGTGCGGGATATAATGAAAATGAGCAGTTCTTC.

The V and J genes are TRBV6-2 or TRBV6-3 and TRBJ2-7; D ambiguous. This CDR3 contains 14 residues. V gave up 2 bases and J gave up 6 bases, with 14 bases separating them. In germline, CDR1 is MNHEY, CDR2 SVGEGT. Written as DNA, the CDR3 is TGTGCCAGCAGTTACGTGGGCAGCACCTCCGAGCAGTACTTC. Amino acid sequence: CASSYVGSTSEQYF.

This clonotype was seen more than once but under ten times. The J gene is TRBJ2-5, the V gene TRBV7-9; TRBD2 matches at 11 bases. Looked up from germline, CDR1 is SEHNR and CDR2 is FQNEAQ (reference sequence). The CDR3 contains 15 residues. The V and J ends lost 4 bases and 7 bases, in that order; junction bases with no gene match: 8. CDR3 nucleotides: TGTGCCAGCAGCTCGGGACTAGCGGAAGGGGGGACCCAGTACTTC. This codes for CASSSGLAEGGTQYF.